A selection of T cell receptor beta chains follows, all from one sample in a study of early T cells in non-severe SARS-CoV-2 infection. One entry per CDR3 protein results from TCRdb running MiXCR on the 5' RACE reads. The data contain tens of thousands of distinct CDR3 sequences, under 11% of them singletons. The input for sequencing was whole blood, taken at baseline. The receptors were gathered from an adult who was a healthcare worker with PCR-confirmed SARS-CoV-2 infection or an uninfected control (not recorded which). Both conserved end residues are part of each CDR3. The order of the fields is J gene, clone size, D gene, V gene, CDR3 DNA, CDR3 protein. The D gene is left open where the match is weak. A clone size is listed for some rows: how often the clone was seen (once, few, many), or a class if it is expanded.

TRBJ2-7	-	TRBD1	TRBV27	TGTGCCAGCAGCCTTATAGGGGGCGCCGGACCCTACGAGCAGTACTTC	CASSLIGGAGPYEQYF
TRBJ1-4	-	-	TRBV12-3/TRBV12-4	TGTGCCAGCAGTCACATGGCTGAAAAACTTTTTTTT	CASSHMAEKLFF
TRBJ1-6	many	-	TRBV6-5	TGTGCCAGTGGGACGGACCGCTATTCACCCCTCCACTTT	CASGTDRYSPLHF
TRBJ1-3	-	-	TRBV12-3/TRBV12-4	TGTGCCAGCGCCGAAAACTCTGGAAACACCATATATTTT	CASAENSGNTIYF
TRBJ2-7	-	-	TRBV4-2	TGTGCCAGCAGCCAGACCGGGCGCTCCTACGAGCAGTACTTC	CASSQTGRSYEQYF
TRBJ2-7	many	-	TRBV10-3	TGTGCCATCAGTGTTCCGGGGGTCTACGAGCAGTACTTC	CAISVPGVYEQYF
TRBJ2-1	many	-	TRBV2	TGTGCCAGCAGTGAAGTGGGGGCTCACGGTGAGCAGTTCTTC	CASSEVGAHGEQFF
TRBJ2-3	few	-	TRBV3-1	TGTGCCAGCGGGGACCGGTCGATCACAGATACGCAGTATTTT	CASGDRSITDTQYF
TRBJ2-5	few	-	TRBV20-1	TGCAGTGCTATTCAAGAGACCCAGTACTTC	CSAIQETQYF
TRBJ2-2	few	TRBD2	TRBV28	TGTGCCAGCAGTGCGACTAGCGTGGATGTCGGCACCGGGGAGCTGTTTTTT	CASSATSVDVGTGELFF
TRBJ2-2	many	-	TRBV6-5	TGTGCCAGCAGTCGTTGGACCGGGGAGCTGTTTTTT	CASSRWTGELFF
TRBJ1-6	few	-	TRBV6-6	TGTGCCAGCAGTCAACAGAATTCACCCCTCCACTTT	CASSQQNSPLHF
TRBJ2-3	few	-	TRBV27	TGTGCCAGCAGTGCCATTGGGGGAACAGATACGCAGTATTTT	CASSAIGGTDTQYF
TRBJ1-1	-	-	TRBV18	TGTGCCAGCTCACCACCCGAAGGCTGGGGGCGGAACACTGAAGCTTTCTTT	CASSPPEGWGRNTEAFF
TRBJ1-5	-	-	TRBV30	TGTGCCTGGACCGGGTCTCGAAATCAGCCCCAGCATTTT	CAWTGSRNQPQHF
TRBJ1-5	many	-	TRBV6-1	TGTGCCAGCAGTGAACGGGGGGGGGCGAGCAATCAGCCCCAGCATTTT	CASSERGGASNQPQHF
TRBJ1-5	many	-	TRBV9	TGTGCCAGCAGCGTTTCCGGGGTTAGCAATCAGCCCCAGCATTTT	CASSVSGVSNQPQHF
TRBJ2-1	-	-	TRBV6-6	TGTGCCAGCAGTTACGTCGACAATGAGCAGTTCTTC	CASSYVDNEQFF
TRBJ2-7	-	-	TRBV18	TGTGCCAGCCAAGATACAGGGAAGTCCTACGAGCAGTACTTC	CASQDTGKSYEQYF
TRBJ2-7	many	TRBD1	TRBV20-1	TGCAGTGCTAGGACCCCCGGGACAGCCTACGAGCAGTACTTC	CSARTPGTAYEQYF
TRBJ2-6	few	-	TRBV20-1	TGCAGTGCCACCCGATCTGGGGCCAACGTCCTGACTTTC	CSATRSGANVLTF
TRBJ2-5	-	-	TRBV20-1	TGCAGTGCTAGAAACCGGGACTCCGGAAAGCAAGAGACCCAGTACTTC	CSARNRDSGKQETQYF
TRBJ1-2	few	TRBD1	TRBV20-1	TGCAGTGCTCGAGGACAGGAGTCCCCTGACGGCTACACCTTC	CSARGQESPDGYTF
TRBJ1-5	-	-	TRBV6-4	TGTGCCAGCAGTGACTCACGGGCGGCACTTAATCAGCCCCAGCATTTT	CASSDSRAALNQPQHF
TRBJ2-2	many	-	TRBV10-1	TGCGCCAGCAGTGAGTCAAAAAGTATGAACACCGGGGAGCTGTTTTTT	CASSESKSMNTGELFF
TRBJ1-1	-	-	TRBV7-9	TGTGCCAGCAAAGACAAGGGGAACACTGAAGCTTTCTTT	CASKDKGNTEAFF
TRBJ2-3	many	TRBD1	TRBV7-3	TGTGCCAGCAGCCTAAACAGGGGCGCGGATACGCAGTATTTT	CASSLNRGADTQYF
TRBJ1-3	few	-	TRBV30	TGTGCCTGTTCAAAGAGCTCTGGAAACACCATATATTTT	CACSKSSGNTIYF
TRBJ2-7	many	TRBD2	TRBV7-2	TGTGCCAGCAGCTTGGACGCTAGCGGCTACGAGCAGTACTTC	CASSLDASGYEQYF
TRBJ2-7	-	TRBD2	TRBV7-2	TGTGCCAGCAGACTGGCGGGAGGCCCCTACGAGCAGTACTTC	CASRLAGGPYEQYF
TRBJ1-5	few	-	TRBV4-1	TGCGCCAGCAGCCAAGTGTCGGGAGATCAGCCCCAGCATTTT	CASSQVSGDQPQHF
TRBJ2-3	many	TRBD2	TRBV7-9	TGTGCCAGCAGATATCAAAAAACAGGGTCCCTAGCGGGAGGCACAGATACGCAGTATTTT	CASRYQKTGSLAGGTDTQYF
TRBJ2-7	few	TRBD1	TRBV20-1	TGCAGTGCCCCCGAGACAGGGAACGAGCAGTACTTC	CSAPETGNEQYF
TRBJ2-3	many	TRBD1	TRBV18	TGTGCCAGCTCGCCTCGCAGGACAGGGAAGAGCACAGATACGCAGTATTTT	CASSPRRTGKSTDTQYF
TRBJ2-3	many	TRBD1	TRBV7-9	TGTGCCAGCAGCCAGACAGGGCCTGATACGCAGTATTTT	CASSQTGPDTQYF
TRBJ1-1	-	TRBD1	TRBV28	TGTGCCAGCAGTTTACCCCGACAGGGTCGCACTGAAGCTTTCTTT	CASSLPRQGRTEAFF
TRBJ2-2	-	TRBD1	TRBV7-8	TGTGCCAGCAGGACAGGGGTAAACGCCGGGGAGCTGTTTTTT	CASRTGVNAGELFF
TRBJ2-3	few	-	TRBV24-1	TGTGCCACCAGTGGACTGGGACCTACGCAGTATTTT	CATSGLGPTQYF
TRBJ2-3	-	-	TRBV6-1	TGTGCCAGCAGTGAATGGCGGGATGGCACAGATACGCAGTATTTT	CASSEWRDGTDTQYF
TRBJ2-1	few	-	TRBV5-4	TGTGCCAGCAGCTTGGTAGGTCGTCTGGGGAATGAGCAGTTCTTC	CASSLVGRLGNEQFF
TRBJ1-6	-	-	TRBV11-2	TGTGCCAGCAGTCCAGGGAAATTTAATTCACCCCTCCACTTT	CASSPGKFNSPLHF
TRBJ2-5	few	-	TRBV10-3	TGTGCCATCAGTGAGGTACAGCAAGAGACCCAGTACTTC	CAISEVQQETQYF
TRBJ2-7	-	TRBD2	TRBV27	TGTGCCAGCAGTTCTAGCGGGACTTTCCCCTACGAGCAGTACTTC	CASSSSGTFPYEQYF
TRBJ1-1	-	-	TRBV25-1	TGTGCCAGCAGACAGGTCACTGAAGCTTTCTTT	CASRQVTEAFF
TRBJ2-6	-	-	TRBV5-6	TGTGCCAGCAGCTTGGGGGGACTCAGCTCTGGGGCCAACGTCCTGACTTTC	CASSLGGLSSGANVLTF
TRBJ1-5	-	-	TRBV20-1	TGCAGTGCTAGAGGAGGGCCCAGCTCTGGGCCCCAGCATTTT	CSARGGPSSGPQHF
TRBJ1-6	few	-	TRBV6-6	TGTGCCAGCAGTCTCGGACAGACGAATTCACCCCTCCACTTT	CASSLGQTNSPLHF
TRBJ2-1	few	-	TRBV7-9	TGTGCCAGCAGCTTAGGTAATGAGCAGTTCTTC	CASSLGNEQFF
TRBJ2-7	-	-	TRBV10-2	TGCGCCAGCAGTCCCTTGGACAGTTACGAGCAGTACTTC	CASSPLDSYEQYF
TRBJ1-1	few	-	TRBV6-1	TGTGCCACCCCGACAGACAACACTGAAGCTTTCTTT	CATPTDNTEAFF
TRBJ2-3	few	-	TRBV7-8	TGTGCCAGCAGCTTAGCAGCGAGACTGACCACAGATACGCAGTATTTT	CASSLAARLTTDTQYF
TRBJ2-1	many	TRBD2	TRBV11-2	TGTGCCAGCAGCTTGTTGACTAGCGGGAGGAATGAGCAGTTCTTC	CASSLLTSGRNEQFF